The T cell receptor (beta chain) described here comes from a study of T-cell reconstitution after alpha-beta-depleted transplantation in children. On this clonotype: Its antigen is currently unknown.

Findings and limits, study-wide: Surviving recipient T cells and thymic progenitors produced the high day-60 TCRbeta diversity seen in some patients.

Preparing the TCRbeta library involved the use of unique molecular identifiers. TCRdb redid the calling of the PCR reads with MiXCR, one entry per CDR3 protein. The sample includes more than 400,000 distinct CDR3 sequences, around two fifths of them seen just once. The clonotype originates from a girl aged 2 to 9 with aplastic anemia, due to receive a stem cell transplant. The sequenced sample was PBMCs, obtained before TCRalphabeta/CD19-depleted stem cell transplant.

Here the CDR3 reads CSARDEGDEQYF. For the CDR3, the DNA is TGCAGTGCTAGAGATGAAGGGGACGAGCAGTACTTC. The rearrangement joins TRBV20-1 to TRBJ2-7; perhaps TRBD1 as D (5 bases). The CDR3 runs to 12 residues. Germline values: CDR1 DFQATT, CDR2 SNEGSKA (reference sequence). V was shortened by 0 bases and J by 5 bases, with 8 bases between the two germline ends.